This T cell receptor beta chain was profiled in a study of shared T cell receptors in the human thymus. The CDR3 length is 15 residues. From germline, CDR1 is SGHVS and CDR2 FNYEAQ. V lost 1 base to trimming and J lost 10 bases, with 14 bases between them. TCRdb keeps only in-frame clones here, not all; method: immunoSEQ multiplex PCR. This repertoire shows 630,000 or so clones, around 87% found once; its top ten account for 0.0094%. This same sample was also taken into another study, of human thymus T cells. That paper notes: Infants, healthy and Finnish, who were having corrective surgery for congenital heart defects served as donors.

Sequencing used thymocytes. The chain couples TRBV7-6 to TRBJ1-6; the D gene is possibly TRBD1 (5 bases). This TCR was recovered from a boy less than two years old with a congenital heart defect. In DNA form, the CDR3 reads TGTGCCAGCAGCTTAGGGACGGGACTCTTGTCACCCCTCCACTTT. Its protein is CASSLGTGLLSPLHF.